Given below is one T cell receptor (beta chain) in context. This clonotype was found a few times. The clone's antigen remains unknown. No much larger clonotype is one base removed from it; base qualities were not supplied. This sample is drawn from a study of T cell repertoires in cytomegalovirus infection (dated 2019 in TCRdb). With respect to the entire study: The peptide stimulations were aimed at well-studied HLA-B-restricted epitopes as well as recently identified HLA-C-restricted CMV epitopes, whose presentation resists viral immunomodulation. Because public TCR beta signatures pointed to carriage of CMV infection together with the matching HLA type, the HLA type of each donor mattered for the analysis. What the research found in general, with its limitations: In both this cohort and an independent cohort of several hundred donors, the cumulative frequency of public TCR beta family members distinguished carriers of CMV infection plus the relevant HLA type. In the ex vivo response, HLA-C-restricted CMV-specific TCR beta clonotypes were dominant, and in two of eight donors the single most frequent clonotype came from this HLA-C-restricted group.

Read against the paper, the sample's treatment or condition label means: in vitro stimulation with specific CMV peptide epitopes to enrich CMV-specific T cells. The V and J ends are trimmed by 0 bases and 9 bases, leaving 18 bases between them. CDR1 and CDR2 are read off the germline V gene (reference sequence) as DFQATT and SNEGSKA. The CDR3 covers 15 residues, taking in both the cysteine and the phenylalanine. Only the CDR3 DNA is retained, 45 bases long and in frame from the first base. The sequencer was an Illumina HiSeq 1500. TCRdb reran the public reads through fastp at Q25 and MiXCR, keeping productive beta chains. A single entry per CDR3 protein holds the most common genes and DNA from its merged rows. This sample holds around 570,000 distinct CDR3 sequences; approximately 40% were observed only once. The ten biggest clones cover 48% of the sample.

The sample consisted of cultured PBMCs, taken from culture after CMV antigen stimulation. Recombination joined TRBV20-1 with TRBJ1-3, with no D gene named confidently. The receptor was derived from a human donor in good health (CMV status not recorded). Some clones in this sample may be carry-over from other donors' samples. CDR3 sequence: CSARDRRQGISTIYF. The nucleotide sequence reads TGCAGTGCTAGAGATCGGAGACAAGGGATTTCCACCATATATTTT.